This TCR beta chain was profiled in a study of blood T cell repertoires in COVID-19. The method was immunoSEQ multiplex PCR; TCRdb's version includes in-frame clones alone and lacks a portion of them. The sample includes tens of thousands of clones, more than 85% seen only once; the top ten take approximately 4.2%. This clone was detected only once. The germline V gene encodes CDR1 MDHEN and CDR2 SYDVKM. V shed 6 bases and J 5 bases; nucleotides not matched to a gene: 8. The length of the CDR3 is 15 residues. The rearrangement uses TRBV28 and TRBJ1-3, with TRBD1 matching 9 bases. This TCR derives from a man aged 45 to 65 with active COVID-19. Sequencing was done on a sample of peripheral blood. The CDR3 DNA follows: TGTGCCAGCAGCCTCGGACAGGGGTCGAGAAACACCATATATTTT. This translates into CASSLGQGSRNTIYF.